This T cell receptor (beta chain) was profiled in a study of identical twins. Study results and caveats: Twin sharing of out-of-frame TCR alpha was underestimated by models in monozygotic pairs. A lower insertion count was a feature of abundant cord blood beta clonotypes, with no such feature in memory repertoires.

Using its own MiXCR run on the 5' RACE reads, TCRdb lists one record per CDR3 protein. The table lists about 210,000 distinct CDR3 sequences, around 9.6% of them singletons, with about 5.5% in the top ten. Regarding this clonotype: Its antigen remains unidentified.

CDR3 length: 13 amino acids. Germline values: CDR1 LNHDA, CDR2 SQIVND (reference sequence). The V end was cut by 0 bases, the J end by 8 bases, with 8 bases between. The chain employs TRBV19 and TRBJ2-1, with D unresolved. Material: memory (CD45RO+) T cells sorted from blood. The sequence derives from a young woman in good health. The chain's CDR3 is CASSIEGWDEQFF. CDR3 nucleotide sequence: TGTGCCAGTAGTATAGAAGGGTGGGATGAGCAGTTCTTC.